Included here is one T cell receptor beta chain sequence, with context. This entry is derived from a study of patients and donors after allogeneic stem cell transplantation. TCRdb ran MiXCR on the RT-PCR reads and lists one entry per CDR3 protein. The sample has about 960,000 distinct CDR3 sequences; roughly 18% are singletons. The sample consisted of blood, either unsorted or a sorted T cell fraction (not recorded which). The TCR originated in a human donor who was either an allogeneic HSCT recipient or a stem cell or donor lymphocyte infusion donor (not recorded which). It is not recorded whose cells these are; they may come from a transplant donor.

This CDR3 reads CSASGGGLGDGYTF. CDR3 nucleotide sequence: TGCAGTGCTAGTGGCGGTGGATTAGGGGATGGCTACACCTTC. The V gene is TRBV20-1, the J gene TRBJ1-2; a weak D match, TRBD1 (5 bases). Per the germline V gene, CDR1 is DFQATT and CDR2 is SNEGSKA (reference sequence). The V and J ends lost 3 bases and 6 bases respectively, with 17 bases between them. This CDR3 is 14 amino acids long.